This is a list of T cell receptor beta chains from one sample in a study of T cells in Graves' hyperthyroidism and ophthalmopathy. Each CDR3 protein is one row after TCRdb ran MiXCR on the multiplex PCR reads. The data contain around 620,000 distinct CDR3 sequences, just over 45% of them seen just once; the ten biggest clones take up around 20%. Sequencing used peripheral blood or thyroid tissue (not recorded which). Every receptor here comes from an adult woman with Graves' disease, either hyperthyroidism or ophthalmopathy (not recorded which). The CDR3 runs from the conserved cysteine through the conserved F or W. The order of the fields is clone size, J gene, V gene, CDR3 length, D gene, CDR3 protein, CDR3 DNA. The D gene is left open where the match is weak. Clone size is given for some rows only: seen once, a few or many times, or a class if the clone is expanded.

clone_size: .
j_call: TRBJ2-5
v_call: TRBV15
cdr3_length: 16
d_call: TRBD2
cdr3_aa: CATSSGLAELQETQYF
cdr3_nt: TGTGCCACCAGCAGCGGACTAGCGGAACTTCAAGAGACCCAGTACTTC

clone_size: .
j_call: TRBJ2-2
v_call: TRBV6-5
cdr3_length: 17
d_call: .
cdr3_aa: CASSYSMVWANTGELFF
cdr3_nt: TGTGCCAGCAGTTACTCGATGGTATGGGCGAACACCGGGGAGCTGTTTTTT

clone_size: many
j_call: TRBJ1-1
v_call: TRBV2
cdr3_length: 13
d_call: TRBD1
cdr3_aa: CASRRGRNTEAFF
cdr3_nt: TGTGCCAGCCGAAGGGGGCGAAACACTGAAGCTTTCTTT

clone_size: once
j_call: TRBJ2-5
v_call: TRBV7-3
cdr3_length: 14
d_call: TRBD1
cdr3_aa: CASSRDRQQETQYF
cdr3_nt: TGTGCCAGCAGTCGGGACAGGCAGCAAGAGACCCAGTACTTC

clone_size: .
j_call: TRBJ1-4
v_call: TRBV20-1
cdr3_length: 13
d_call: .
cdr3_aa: CSARPGGDRELFF
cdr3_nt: TGCAGTGCTAGGCCCGGGGGCGACCGGGAACTGTTTTTT

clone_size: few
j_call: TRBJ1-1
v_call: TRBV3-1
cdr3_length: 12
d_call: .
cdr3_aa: CASSQGQAAAFF
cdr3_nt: TGTGCCAGCAGCCAAGGACAGGCCGCTGCTTTCTTT

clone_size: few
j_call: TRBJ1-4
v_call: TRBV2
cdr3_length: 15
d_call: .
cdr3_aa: CASSAWGATNEKLFF
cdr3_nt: TGTGCCAGCAGTGCCTGGGGCGCAACTAATGAAAAACTGTTTTTT

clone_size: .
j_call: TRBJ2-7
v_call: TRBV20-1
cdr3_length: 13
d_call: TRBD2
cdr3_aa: CSEDSGRAEEQYF
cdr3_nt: TGCAGTGAGGATAGCGGGAGGGCCGAGGAGCAGTACTTC

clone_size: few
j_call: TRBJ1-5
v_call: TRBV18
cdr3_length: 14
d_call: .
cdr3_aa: CASSDEQGNQPQHF
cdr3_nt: TGTGCCAGCTCAGACGAGCAGGGGAATCAGCCCCAGCATTTT

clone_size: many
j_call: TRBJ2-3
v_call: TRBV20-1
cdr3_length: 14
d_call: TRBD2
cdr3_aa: CSATSGRATDTQYF
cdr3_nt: TGCAGTGCTACGAGCGGGAGGGCGACAGATACGCAGTATTTT

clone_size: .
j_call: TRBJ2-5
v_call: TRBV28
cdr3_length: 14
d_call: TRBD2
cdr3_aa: CASGLASGGETQYF
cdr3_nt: TGTGCCAGTGGCCTTGCTAGCGGGGGAGAGACCCAGTACTTC

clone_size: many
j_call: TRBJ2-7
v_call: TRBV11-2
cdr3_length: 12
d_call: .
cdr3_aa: CATTQGTGEQYF
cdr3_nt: TGTGCCACCACCCAGGGAACTGGCGAGCAGTACTTC

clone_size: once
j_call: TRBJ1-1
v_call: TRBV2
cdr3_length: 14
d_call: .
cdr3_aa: CASSETPWSNEAFF
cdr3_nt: TGTGCCAGCAGTGAAACGCCCTGGTCGAATGAAGCTTTCTTT

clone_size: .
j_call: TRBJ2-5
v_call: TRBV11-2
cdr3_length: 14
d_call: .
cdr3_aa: CASSPGLTQETQYF
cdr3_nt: TGTGCCAGCAGTCCGGGGCTAACCCAAGAGACCCAGTACTTC

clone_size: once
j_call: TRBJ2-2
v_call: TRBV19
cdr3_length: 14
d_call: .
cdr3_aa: CARDTSFDTGELFF
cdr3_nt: TGTGCTAGAGATACCAGTTTCGACACCGGGGAGCTGTTTTTT

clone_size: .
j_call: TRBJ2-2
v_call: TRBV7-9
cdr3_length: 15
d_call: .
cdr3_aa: CASSLAGKSTGELFF
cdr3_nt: TGTGCCAGCAGCTTAGCCGGGAAGAGCACCGGGGAGCTGTTTTTT

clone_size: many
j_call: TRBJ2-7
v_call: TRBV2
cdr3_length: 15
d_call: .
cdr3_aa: CASSEGYLSTYEQYF
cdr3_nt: TGTGCCAGCAGTGAGGGATATCTCTCTACCTACGAGCAGTACTTC

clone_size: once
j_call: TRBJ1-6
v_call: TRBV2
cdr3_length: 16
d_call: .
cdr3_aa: CASSRPSIGEDSPLHF
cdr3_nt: TGTGCCAGCAGCAGACCTTCTATAGGGGAAGATTCACCCCTCCACTTT

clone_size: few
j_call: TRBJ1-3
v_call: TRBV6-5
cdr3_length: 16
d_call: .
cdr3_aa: CASSYSVADSGNTIYF
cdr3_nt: TGTGCCAGCAGTTACTCGGTTGCTGATTCTGGAAACACCATATATTTT

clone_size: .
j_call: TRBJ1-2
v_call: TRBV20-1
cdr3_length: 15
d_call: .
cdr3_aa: CSARAARLANYGYTF
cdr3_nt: TGCAGTGCTAGAGCAGCCAGGTTAGCTAACTATGGCTACACCTTC

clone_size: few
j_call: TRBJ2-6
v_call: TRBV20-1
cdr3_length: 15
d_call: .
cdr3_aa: CSAGTPNSGANVLTF
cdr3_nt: TGCAGTGCTGGGACGCCTAACTCTGGGGCCAACGTCCTGACTTTC

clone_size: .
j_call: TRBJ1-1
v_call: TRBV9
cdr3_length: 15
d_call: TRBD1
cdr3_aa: CASSGSGTGETEAFF
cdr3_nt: TGTGCCAGCAGCGGCTCAGGGACAGGGGAGACTGAAGCTTTCTTT

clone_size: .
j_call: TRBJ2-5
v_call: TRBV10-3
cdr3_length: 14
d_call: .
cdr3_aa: CAISQGDRQETQYF
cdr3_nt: TGTGCCATCAGTCAGGGAGACAGGCAAGAGACCCAGTACTTC

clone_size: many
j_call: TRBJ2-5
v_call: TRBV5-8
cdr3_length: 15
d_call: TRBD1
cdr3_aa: CASSPGQGARETQYF
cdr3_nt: TGTGCCAGCAGCCCGGGACAGGGGGCTAGGGAGACCCAGTACTTC

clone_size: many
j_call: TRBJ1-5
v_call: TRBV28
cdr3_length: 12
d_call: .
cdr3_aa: CASRWEAQPQHF
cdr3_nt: TGTGCCAGCCGTTGGGAGGCTCAGCCCCAGCATTTT

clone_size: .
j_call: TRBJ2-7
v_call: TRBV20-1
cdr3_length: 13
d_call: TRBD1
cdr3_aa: CSATTGGFYEQYF
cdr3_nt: TGCAGTGCTACGACAGGGGGCTTCTACGAGCAGTACTTC

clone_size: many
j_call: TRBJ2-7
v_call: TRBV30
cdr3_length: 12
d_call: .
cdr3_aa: CAWSVEWRRQYF
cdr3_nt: TGTGCCTGGAGTGTAGAGTGGCGACGGCAGTACTTC

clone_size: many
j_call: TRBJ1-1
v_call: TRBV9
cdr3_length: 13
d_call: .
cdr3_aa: CASSPPAGTEAFF
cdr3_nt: TGTGCCAGCAGCCCCCCTGCAGGCACTGAAGCTTTCTTT

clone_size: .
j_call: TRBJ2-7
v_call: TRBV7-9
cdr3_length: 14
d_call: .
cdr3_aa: CASSLEEEASEQYF
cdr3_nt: TGTGCCAGCAGCTTAGAAGAGGAGGCCTCCGAGCAGTACTTC

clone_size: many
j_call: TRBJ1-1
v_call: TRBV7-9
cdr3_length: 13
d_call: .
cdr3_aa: CASRQEGSTEAFF
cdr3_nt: TGTGCCAGCAGGCAAGAGGGAAGCACTGAAGCTTTCTTT

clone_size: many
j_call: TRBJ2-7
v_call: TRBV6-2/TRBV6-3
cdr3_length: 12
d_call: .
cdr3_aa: CASTDTPFEQYF
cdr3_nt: TGTGCCAGCACCGACACGCCCTTCGAGCAGTACTTC

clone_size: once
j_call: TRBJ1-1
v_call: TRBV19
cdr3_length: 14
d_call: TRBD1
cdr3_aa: CASSIELQGAEAFF
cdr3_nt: TGTGCCAGTAGTATAGAACTCCAGGGGGCGGAAGCTTTCTTT

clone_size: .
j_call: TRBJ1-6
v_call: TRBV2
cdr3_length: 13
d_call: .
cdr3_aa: CASTKAGDSPLHF
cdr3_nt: TGTGCCAGCACAAAGGCCGGGGATTCACCCCTCCACTTT

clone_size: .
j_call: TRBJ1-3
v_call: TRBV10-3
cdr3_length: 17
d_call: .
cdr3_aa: CAISELGGMSSGNTIYF
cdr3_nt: TGTGCCATCAGTGAGCTTGGAGGGATGAGCTCTGGAAACACCATATATTTT

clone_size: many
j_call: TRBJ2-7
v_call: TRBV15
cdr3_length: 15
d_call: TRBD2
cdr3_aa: CATSRGERGAYEQYF
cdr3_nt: TGTGCCACCAGCAGAGGAGAGCGGGGAGCCTACGAGCAGTACTTC

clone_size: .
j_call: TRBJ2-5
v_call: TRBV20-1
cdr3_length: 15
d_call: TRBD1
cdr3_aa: CSARDGTGKRETQYF
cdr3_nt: TGCAGTGCTAGAGATGGGACAGGGAAGCGGGAGACCCAGTACTTC